This TCR beta chain was profiled in a study of pediatric ulcerative colitis. CDR1 SQVTM and CDR2 ANQGSEA come from the germline V gene. This CDR3 is built from 12 residues. V lost 6 bases, J lost 1 base, and 9 bases lay in between. In regard to this clone: What it recognizes is unknown.

Clones were sequenced by immunoSEQ multiplex PCR, and TCRdb holds only the in-frame ones, with some missing. The data contain around 64,000 clones, 80% to 90% of them singletons. Findings and limits, study-wide: Blood-rectal clonal overlap within each person was significantly higher in ulcerative colitis patients than controls. Rectal repertoires separated controls, mild-moderate and acute severe colitis.

The chain is built from TRBV29-1 and TRBJ1-1, with D maybe TRBD1 (6 bases). The receptor's source is a boy between 10 and 17 years old with severe ulcerative colitis. Sequencing was carried out using blood. The CDR3 region is CSVLGQNTEAFF. Written as DNA, the CDR3 is TGCAGCGTCCTGGGACAGAACACTGAAGCTTTCTTT.